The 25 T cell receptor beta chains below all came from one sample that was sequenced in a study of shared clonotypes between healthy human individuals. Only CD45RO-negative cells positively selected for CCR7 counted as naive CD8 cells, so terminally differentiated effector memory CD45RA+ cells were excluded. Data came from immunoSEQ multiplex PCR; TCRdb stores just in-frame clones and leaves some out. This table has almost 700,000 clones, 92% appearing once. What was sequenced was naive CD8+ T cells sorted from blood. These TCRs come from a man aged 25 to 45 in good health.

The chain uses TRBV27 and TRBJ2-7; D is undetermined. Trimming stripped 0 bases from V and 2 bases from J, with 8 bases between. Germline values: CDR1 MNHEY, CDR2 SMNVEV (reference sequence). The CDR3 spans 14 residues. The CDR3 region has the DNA TGTGCCAGCAGTTTATCGGTAGGGCCCTACGAGCAGTACTTC. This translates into CASSLSVGPYEQYF.

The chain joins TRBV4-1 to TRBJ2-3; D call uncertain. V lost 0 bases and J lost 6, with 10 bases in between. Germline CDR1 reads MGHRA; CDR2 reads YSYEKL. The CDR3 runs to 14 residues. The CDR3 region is CASSQDRLLDTQYF. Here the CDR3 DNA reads TGCGCCAGCAGCCAAGATCGTTTATTGGATACGCAGTATTTT.

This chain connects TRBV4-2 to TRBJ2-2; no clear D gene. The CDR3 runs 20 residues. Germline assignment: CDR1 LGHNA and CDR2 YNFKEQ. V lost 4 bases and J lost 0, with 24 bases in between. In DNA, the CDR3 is TGTGCCAGCAGCCTGTATCGGTCAAACGACGGGCAGCCGAACACCGGGGAGCTGTTTTTT. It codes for CASSLYRSNDGQPNTGELFF.

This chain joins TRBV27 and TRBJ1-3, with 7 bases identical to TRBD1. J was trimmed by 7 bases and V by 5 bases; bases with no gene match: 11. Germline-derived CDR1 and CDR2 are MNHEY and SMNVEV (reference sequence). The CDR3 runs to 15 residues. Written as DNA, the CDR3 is TGTGCCAGCAGTATCGACAGGACGACAGGGAACACCATATATTTT. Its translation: CASSIDRTTGNTIYF.

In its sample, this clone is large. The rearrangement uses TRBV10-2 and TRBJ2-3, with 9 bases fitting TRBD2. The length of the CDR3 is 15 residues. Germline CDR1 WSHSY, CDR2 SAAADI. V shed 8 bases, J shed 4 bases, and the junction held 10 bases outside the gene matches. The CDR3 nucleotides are TGCGCCAGCGCGGGCCCAAGCGGGAGGCCAGATACGCAGTATTTT. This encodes CASAGPSGRPDTQYF.

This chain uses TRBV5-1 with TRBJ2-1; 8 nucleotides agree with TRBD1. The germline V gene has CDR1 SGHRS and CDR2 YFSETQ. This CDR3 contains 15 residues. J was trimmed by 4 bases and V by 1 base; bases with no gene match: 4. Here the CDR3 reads CASSLSGGDYNEQFF. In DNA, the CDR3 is TGCGCCAGCAGCTTGTCAGGGGGCGATTACAATGAGCAGTTCTTC.

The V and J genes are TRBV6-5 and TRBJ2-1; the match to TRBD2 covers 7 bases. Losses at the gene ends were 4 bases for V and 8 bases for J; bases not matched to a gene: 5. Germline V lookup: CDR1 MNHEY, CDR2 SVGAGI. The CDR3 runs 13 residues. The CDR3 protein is CASSLLANHEQFF. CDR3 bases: TGTGCCAGCAGTTTACTAGCGAACCATGAGCAGTTCTTC.

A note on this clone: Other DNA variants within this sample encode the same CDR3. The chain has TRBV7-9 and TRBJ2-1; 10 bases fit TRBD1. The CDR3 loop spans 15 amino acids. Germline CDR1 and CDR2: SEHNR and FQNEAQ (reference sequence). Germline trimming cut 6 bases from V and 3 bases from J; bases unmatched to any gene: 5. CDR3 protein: CASSLGQGFYNEQFF. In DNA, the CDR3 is TGTGCCAGCAGTTTGGGACAGGGGTTCTACAATGAGCAGTTCTTC.

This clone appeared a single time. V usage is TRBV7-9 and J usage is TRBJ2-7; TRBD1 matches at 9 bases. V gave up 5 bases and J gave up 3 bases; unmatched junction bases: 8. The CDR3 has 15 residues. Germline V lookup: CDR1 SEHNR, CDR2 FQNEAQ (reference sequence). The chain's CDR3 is CASSRWTGDNYEQYF. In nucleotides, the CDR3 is TGTGCCAGCAGCCGGTGGACAGGGGATAACTACGAGCAGTACTTC. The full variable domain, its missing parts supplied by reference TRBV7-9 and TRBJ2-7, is DTGVSQNPRHKITKRGQNVTFRCDPISEHNRLYWYRQTLGQGPEFLTYFQNEAQLEKSRLLSDRFSAERPKGSFSTLEIQRTEQGDSAMYLCASSRWTGDNYEQYFGPGTRLTVT.

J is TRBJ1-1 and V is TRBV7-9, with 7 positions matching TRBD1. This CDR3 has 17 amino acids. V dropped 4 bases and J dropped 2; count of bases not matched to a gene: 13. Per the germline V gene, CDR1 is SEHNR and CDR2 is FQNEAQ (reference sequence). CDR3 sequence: CASSSTGKLGGNTEAFF. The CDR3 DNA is TGTGCCAGCAGCTCGACAGGGAAACTAGGTGGAAACACTGAAGCTTTCTTT. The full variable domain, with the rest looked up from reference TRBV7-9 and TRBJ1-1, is DTGVSQNPRHKITKRGQNVTFRCDPISEHNRLYWYRQTLGQGPEFLTYFQNEAQLEKSRLLSDRFSAERPKGSFSTLEIQRTEQGDSAMYLCASSSTGKLGGNTEAFFGQGTRLTVV.

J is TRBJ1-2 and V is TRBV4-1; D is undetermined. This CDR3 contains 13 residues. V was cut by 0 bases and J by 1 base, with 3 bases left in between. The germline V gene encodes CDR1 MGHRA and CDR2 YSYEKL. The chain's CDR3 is CASSQDLNYGYTF. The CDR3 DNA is TGCGCCAGCAGCCAAGACCTTAACTATGGCTACACCTTC.

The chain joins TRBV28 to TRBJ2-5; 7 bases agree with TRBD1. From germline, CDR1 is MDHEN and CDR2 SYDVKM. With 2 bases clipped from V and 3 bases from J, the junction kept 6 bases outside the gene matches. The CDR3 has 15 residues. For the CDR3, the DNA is TGTGCCAGCAGTTTACGAGGTACAGGGGAAGAGACCCAGTACTTC. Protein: CASSLRGTGEETQYF. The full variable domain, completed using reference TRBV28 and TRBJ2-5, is DVKVTQSSRYLVKRTGEKVFLECVQDMDHENMFWYRQDPGLGLRLIYFSYDVKMKEKGDIPEGYSVSREKKERFSLILESASTNQTSMYLCASSLRGTGEETQYFGPGTRLLVL.

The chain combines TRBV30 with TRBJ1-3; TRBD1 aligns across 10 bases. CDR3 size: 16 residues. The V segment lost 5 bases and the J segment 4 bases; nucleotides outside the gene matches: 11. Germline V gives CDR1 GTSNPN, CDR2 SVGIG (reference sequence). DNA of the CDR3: TGTGCCTGGGACCCCGGGACAGGGGTAGAAGGAAACACCATATATTTT. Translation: CAWDPGTGVEGNTIYF.

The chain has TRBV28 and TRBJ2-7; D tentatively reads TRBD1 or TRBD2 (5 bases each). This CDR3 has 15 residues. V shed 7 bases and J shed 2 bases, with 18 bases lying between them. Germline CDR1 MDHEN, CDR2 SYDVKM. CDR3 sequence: CASISRWDAAYEQYF. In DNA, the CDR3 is TGTGCCAGCATCAGTCGATGGGACGCCGCCTACGAGCAGTACTTC.

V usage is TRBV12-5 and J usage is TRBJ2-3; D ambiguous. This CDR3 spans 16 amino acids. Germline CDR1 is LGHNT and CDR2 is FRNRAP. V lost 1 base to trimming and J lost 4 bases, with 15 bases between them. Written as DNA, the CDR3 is TGTGCTAGTGGTTTGGGCGCCGGCCACCCCCCAGATACGCAGTATTTT. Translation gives CASGLGAGHPPDTQYF.

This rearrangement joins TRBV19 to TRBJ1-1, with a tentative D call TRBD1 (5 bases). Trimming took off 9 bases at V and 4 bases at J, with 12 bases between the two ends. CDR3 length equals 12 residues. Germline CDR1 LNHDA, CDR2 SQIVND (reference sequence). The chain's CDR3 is CASEGPTTEAFF. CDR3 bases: TGTGCCAGCGAGGGGCCTACCACTGAAGCTTTCTTT.

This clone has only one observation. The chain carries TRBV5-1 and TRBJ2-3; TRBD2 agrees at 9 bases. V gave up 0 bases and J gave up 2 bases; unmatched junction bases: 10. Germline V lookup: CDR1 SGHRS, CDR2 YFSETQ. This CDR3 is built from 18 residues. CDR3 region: CASSLALAGILSTDTQYF. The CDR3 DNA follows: TGCGCCAGCAGCTTGGCCCTAGCGGGAATACTTTCCACAGATACGCAGTATTTT.

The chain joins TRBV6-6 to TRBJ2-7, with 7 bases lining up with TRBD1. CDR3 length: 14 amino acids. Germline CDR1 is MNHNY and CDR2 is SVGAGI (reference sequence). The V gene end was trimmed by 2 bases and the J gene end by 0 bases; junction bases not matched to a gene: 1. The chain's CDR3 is CASSYAGGSYEQYF. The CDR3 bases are TGTGCCAGCAGTTACGCAGGGGGCTCCTACGAGCAGTACTTC.

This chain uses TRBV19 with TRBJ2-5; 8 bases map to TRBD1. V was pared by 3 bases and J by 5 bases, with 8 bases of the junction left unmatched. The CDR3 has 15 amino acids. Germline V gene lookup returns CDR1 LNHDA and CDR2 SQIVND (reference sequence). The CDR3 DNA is TGTGCCAGTAGTATCCTAAGGACAGGGCGGGAGACCCAGTACTTC. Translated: CASSILRTGRETQYF.

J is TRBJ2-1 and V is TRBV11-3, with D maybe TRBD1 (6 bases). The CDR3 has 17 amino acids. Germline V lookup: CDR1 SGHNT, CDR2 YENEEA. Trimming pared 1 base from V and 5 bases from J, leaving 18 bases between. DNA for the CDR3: TGTGCCAGCAGCTTAGGCCTGAGGGGGACATGGGACAATGAGCAGTTCTTC. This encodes CASSLGLRGTWDNEQFF.

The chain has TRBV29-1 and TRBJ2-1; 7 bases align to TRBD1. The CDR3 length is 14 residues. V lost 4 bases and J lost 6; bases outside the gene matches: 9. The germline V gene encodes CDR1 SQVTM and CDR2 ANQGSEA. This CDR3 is CSVVSTDRANEQFF. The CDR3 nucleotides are TGCAGCGTTGTAAGTACTGACAGGGCCAATGAGCAGTTCTTC.

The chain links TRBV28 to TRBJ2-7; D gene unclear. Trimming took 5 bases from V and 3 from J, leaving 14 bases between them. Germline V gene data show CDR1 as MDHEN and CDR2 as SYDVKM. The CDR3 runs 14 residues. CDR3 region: CASSPLDAFYEQYF. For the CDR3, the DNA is TGTGCCAGCAGTCCACTTGACGCCTTCTACGAGCAGTACTTC.

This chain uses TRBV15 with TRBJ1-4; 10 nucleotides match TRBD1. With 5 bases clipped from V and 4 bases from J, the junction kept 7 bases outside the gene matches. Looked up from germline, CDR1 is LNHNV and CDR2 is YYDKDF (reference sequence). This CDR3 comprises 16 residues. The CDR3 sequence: CATSPRQGAGNEKLFF. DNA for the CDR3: TGTGCCACCAGCCCCAGACAGGGGGCAGGTAATGAAAAACTGTTTTTT.

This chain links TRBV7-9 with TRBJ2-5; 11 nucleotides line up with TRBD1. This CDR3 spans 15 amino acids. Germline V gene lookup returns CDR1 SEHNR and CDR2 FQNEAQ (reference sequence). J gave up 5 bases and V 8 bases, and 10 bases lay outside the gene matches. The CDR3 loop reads CASLNPDRGLETQYF. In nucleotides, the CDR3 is TGTGCCAGCCTCAACCCGGACAGGGGGCTCGAGACCCAGTACTTC.

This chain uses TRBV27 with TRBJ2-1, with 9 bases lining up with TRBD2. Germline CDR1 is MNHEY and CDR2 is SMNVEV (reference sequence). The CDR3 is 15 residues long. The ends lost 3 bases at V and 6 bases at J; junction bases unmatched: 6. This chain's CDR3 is CASSFAGGPINEQFF. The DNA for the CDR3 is TGTGCCAGCAGTTTTGCGGGAGGGCCGATCAATGAGCAGTTCTTC.